Below are 3 T cell receptor beta chains sequenced from a single sample in a study of blood T cells in healthy people across ages. The second PCR ran about 6 to 12 cycles with a sample-barcoded 5' primer and J-beta primers. One entry per CDR3 protein, called by TCRdb with MiXCR from the 5' RACE reads. The data contain 450,000 to 650,000 distinct CDR3 sequences, under 30% of them seen just once; the ten biggest clones take up 8.7%. These data were also filed under a second study, of T cells of mothers and their children.

Sequenced input: blood. All receptors derive from a boy between 10 and 17 years old in good health.

This clonotype has only a few counts. The rearrangement joins TRBV6-1 to TRBJ2-1; TRBD2 agrees at 10 bases. V shed 6 bases, J shed 4 bases, and the junction held 18 bases outside the gene matches. The CDR3 consists of 19 residues. Germline V gene lookup returns CDR1 MNHNS and CDR2 SASEGT. The CDR3 sequence is CASRRGLADSRGGYNEQFF. CDR3 nucleotide sequence: TGTGCCAGCAGACGCGGACTAGCGGATTCCCGAGGGGGGTACAATGAGCAGTTCTTC.

This clonotype was recorded many times. The chain recombines TRBV11-2 with TRBJ2-5; the D is unclear. The CDR3 has 12 amino acids. Germline-derived CDR1 and CDR2 are SGHAT and FQNNGV. V was cut by 0 bases and J by 5 bases, with 4 bases left in between. DNA for the CDR3: TGTGCCAGCAGCTTAGACTGGGAGACCCAGTACTTC. It yields the protein CASSLDWETQYF.

The chain recombines TRBV7-6 with TRBJ2-1; unclear D gene. V was trimmed by 2 bases and J by 9 bases, leaving 14 bases between them. This CDR3 spans 14 amino acids. The V gene's germline CDR1 is SGHVS and CDR2 FNYEAQ. The chain's CDR3 is CASSLRFPPSEQFF. DNA for the CDR3: TGTGCCAGCAGCTTAAGGTTCCCACCAAGTGAGCAGTTCTTC.